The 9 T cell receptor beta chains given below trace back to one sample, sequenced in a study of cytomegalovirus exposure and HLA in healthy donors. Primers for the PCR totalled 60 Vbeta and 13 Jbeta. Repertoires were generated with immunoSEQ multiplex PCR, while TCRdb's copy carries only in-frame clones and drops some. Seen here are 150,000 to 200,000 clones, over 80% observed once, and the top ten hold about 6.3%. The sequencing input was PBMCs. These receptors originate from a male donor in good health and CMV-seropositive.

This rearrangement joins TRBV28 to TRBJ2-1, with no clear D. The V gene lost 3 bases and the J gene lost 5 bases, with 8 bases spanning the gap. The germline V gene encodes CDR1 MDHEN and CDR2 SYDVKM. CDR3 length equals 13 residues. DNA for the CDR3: TGTGCCAGCAGTTTTCGGCGGAACAATGAGCAGTTCTTC. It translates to CASSFRRNNEQFF.

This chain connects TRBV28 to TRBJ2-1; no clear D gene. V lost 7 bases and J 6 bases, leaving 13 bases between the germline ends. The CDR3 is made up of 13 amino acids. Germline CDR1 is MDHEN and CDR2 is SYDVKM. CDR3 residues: CASNPTSGNEQFF. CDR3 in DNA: TGTGCCAGCAATCCTACTTCAGGCAATGAGCAGTTCTTC. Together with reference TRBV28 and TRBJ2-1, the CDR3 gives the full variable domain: DVKVTQSSRYLVKRTGEKVFLECVQDMDHENMFWYRQDPGLGLRLIYFSYDVKMKEKGDIPEGYSVSREKKERFSLILESASTNQTSMYLCASNPTSGNEQFFGPGTRLTVL.

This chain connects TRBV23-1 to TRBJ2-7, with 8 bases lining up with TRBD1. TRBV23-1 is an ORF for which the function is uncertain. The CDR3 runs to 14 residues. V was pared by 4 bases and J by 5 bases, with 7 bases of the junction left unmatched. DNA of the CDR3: TGCGCCAGCAGTCTGGACAGGGTCCTCCACGAGCAGTACTTC. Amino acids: CASSLDRVLHEQYF.

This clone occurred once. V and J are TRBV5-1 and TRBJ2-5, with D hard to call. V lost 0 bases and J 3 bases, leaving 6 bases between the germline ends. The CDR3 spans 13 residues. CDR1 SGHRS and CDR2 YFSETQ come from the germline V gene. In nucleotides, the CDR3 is TGCGCCAGCAGCTTGGGACGGGAAGAGACCCAGTACTTC. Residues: CASSLGREETQYF.

This chain's CDR3 is CASSSHPGETQYF. DNA for the CDR3: TGCGCCAGCAGCTCCCATCCGGGAGAGACCCAGTACTTC. The chain has TRBV5-1 and TRBJ2-5; D not certain. Looked up from germline, CDR1 is SGHRS and CDR2 is YFSETQ. CDR3 size: 13 residues. V was pared by 3 bases and J by 4 bases, with 10 bases between.

CDR3 sequence (DNA): TGCGCCAGCAGCTCTCTAGCGGGAGACAACGAGCAGTACTTC. Translation: CASSSLAGDNEQYF. The J gene is TRBJ2-7, the V gene TRBV5-1; TRBD2 matches at 10 bases. CDR3 size: 14 residues. Per the germline V gene, CDR1 is SGHRS and CDR2 is YFSETQ. V was clipped by 3 bases and J by 5 bases; unmatched bases: 5.

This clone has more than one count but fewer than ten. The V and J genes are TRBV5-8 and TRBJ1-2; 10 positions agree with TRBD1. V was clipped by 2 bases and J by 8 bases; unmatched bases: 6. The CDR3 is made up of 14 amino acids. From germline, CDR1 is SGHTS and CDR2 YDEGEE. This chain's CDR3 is CASSLRDRGGGYTF. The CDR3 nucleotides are TGTGCCAGCAGCTTAAGGGACAGGGGTGGCGGCTACACCTTC.

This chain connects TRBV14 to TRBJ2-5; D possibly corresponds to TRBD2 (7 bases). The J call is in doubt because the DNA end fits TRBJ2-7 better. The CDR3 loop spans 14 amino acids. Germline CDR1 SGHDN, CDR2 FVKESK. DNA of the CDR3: TGTGCCAGCAGCCAGCGCGGGGGCTGGTACGAGCAGTACTTC. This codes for CASSQRGGWYEQYF.

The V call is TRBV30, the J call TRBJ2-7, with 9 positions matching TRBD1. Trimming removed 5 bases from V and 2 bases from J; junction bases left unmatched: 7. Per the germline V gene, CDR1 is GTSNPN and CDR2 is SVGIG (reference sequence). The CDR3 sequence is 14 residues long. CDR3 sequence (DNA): TGTGCCTGGGTTAGACAGGGGGAGCCCTACGAGCAGTACTTC. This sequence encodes CAWVRQGEPYEQYF.